This T cell receptor beta chain was profiled in a study of blood T cells in healthy people across ages. Samples had at least 6.5 million PBMCs isolated from them. In regard to this clonotype: The target antigen is unknown.

This CDR3 is built from 18 residues. The junction had 13 bases not matched to a gene; V was cut back by 6 bases and J by 0 bases. Germline CDR1 MNHNS, CDR2 SASEGT. Study findings and constraints: Long-lived donors carried more naive CD4+ cells and greater diversity than aged donors. The lack of PBMC sorting stopped any conclusive naive versus antigen-experienced comparison.

Using a J-beta primer mix together with a sample-barcoded 5' primer, a second PCR was run for about 6 to 12 cycles. Each cDNA molecule received a tag from a template-switch adaptor that had 12 random nucleotides. TCRdb itself ran the 5' RACE reads through MiXCR, one entry per CDR3 protein. This table holds about 640,000 distinct CDR3 sequences, around three fifths found once. The sample comprised blood. This chain uses TRBV6-1 with TRBJ2-3, with 9 bases fitting TRBD2. The source is a man in his 60s in good health. This chain's CDR3 is CASRDSGGVDASTDTQYF. The DNA of the CDR3 is TGTGCCAGCAGGGATAGCGGGGGAGTAGATGCTAGCACAGATACGCAGTATTTT.